The source of this T cell receptor beta chain is a study of T cell changes during pregnancy in multiple sclerosis. The germline V gene encodes CDR1 GTSNPN and CDR2 SVGIG (reference sequence). Trimming pared 0 bases from V and 1 base from J, leaving 6 bases between. This CDR3 contains 13 residues. Method: immunoSEQ multiplex PCR; TCRdb's copy keeps in-frame clones and lacks some. The sample gives over 50,000 clones, 92% of which show up once; around 0.53% is in the top ten. Sequences were derived from CD4+ T cells from peripheral blood mononuclear cells, sampled after pregnancy. The chain uses TRBV30 and TRBJ1-1; D is uncertain. The receptor was isolated from a female donor with multiple sclerosis, enrolled in a pregnancy study. The DNA of the CDR3 is TGTGCCTGGAGTGTACAGAGGAACACTGAAGCTTTCTTT. This encodes CAWSVQRNTEAFF.